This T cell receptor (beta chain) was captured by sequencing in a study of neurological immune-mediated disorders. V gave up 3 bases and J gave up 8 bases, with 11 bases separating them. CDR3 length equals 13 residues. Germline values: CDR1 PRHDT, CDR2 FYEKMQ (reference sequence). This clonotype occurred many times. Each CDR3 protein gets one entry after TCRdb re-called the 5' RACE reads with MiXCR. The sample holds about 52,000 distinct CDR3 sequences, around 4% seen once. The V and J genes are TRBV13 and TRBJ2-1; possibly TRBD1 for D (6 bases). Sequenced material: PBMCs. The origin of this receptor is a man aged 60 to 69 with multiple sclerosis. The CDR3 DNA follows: TGTGCCAGCAGCTTTTTACAGGGCGATGAGCAGTTCTTC. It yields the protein CASSFLQGDEQFF.